A selection of T cell receptor beta chains follows, all from one sample in a study of CD4 T cells in relation to SARS-CoV-2 and coronaviruses. Profiled with immunoSEQ multiplex PCR; TCRdb holds only in-frame clones, not every one. The data contain roughly 30,000 clones, nearly 80% of them singletons. Their antigens are not known. The specimen was CD4+ T cells from PBMCs, cultured in vitro. Receptors were obtained from a human donor in good health. Both conserved end residues are part of each CDR3. Fields, in order: J gene, clone size, D gene, V gene, CDR3 protein, CDR3 DNA. A D gene is named only where the DNA matches it firmly. Clone size, where shown, is once, few, many, or a class for clones that have expanded.

J: TRBJ1-2; size: NA; D: NA; V: TRBV6-5; CDR3: CASRREAGEWSGYTF; DNA: TGTGCCAGCAGGAGGGAGGCAGGGGAGTGGAGTGGCTACACCTTC
J: TRBJ1-6; size: NA; D: NA; V: TRBV4-3; CDR3: CASSHHNSPLHF; DNA: TGCGCCAGCAGCCATCACAATTCACCCCTCCACTTT
J: TRBJ2-1; size: NA; D: NA; V: TRBV7-2; CDR3: CASSADLNEQFF; DNA: TGTGCCAGCAGCGCGGACTTAAATGAGCAGTTCTTC
J: TRBJ2-3; size: NA; D: TRBD2; V: TRBV3-1/TRBV3-2; CDR3: CASSQMASGELKDTQYF; DNA: TGTGCCAGCAGCCAAATGGCTAGCGGGGAGCTTAAGGATACGCAGTATTTT
J: TRBJ1-4; size: once; D: TRBD1; V: TRBV5-1; CDR3: CASSLAAGGLGEKLFF; DNA: TGCGCCAGCAGCTTGGCGGCAGGGGGCTTGGGAGAAAAACTGTTTTTT
J: TRBJ2-5; size: NA; D: NA; V: TRBV7-8; CDR3: CASSLNSQETQYF; DNA: TGTGCCAGCAGCTTGAACAGCCAAGAGACCCAGTACTTC
J: TRBJ1-5; size: NA; D: TRBD1; V: TRBV5-1; CDR3: CASSLGTGGEDQPQHF; DNA: TGCGCCAGCAGCTTGGGGACAGGGGGTGAAGATCAGCCCCAGCATTTT
J: TRBJ2-5; size: NA; D: NA; V: TRBV7-9; CDR3: CASRSGETQYF; DNA: TGTGCCAGCCGCAGCGGAGAGACCCAGTACTTC
J: TRBJ2-5; size: NA; D: NA; V: TRBV18; CDR3: CASSPGQAGQETQYF; DNA: TGTGCCAGCTCACCAGGTCAAGCGGGTCAAGAGACCCAGTACTTC
J: TRBJ2-1; size: NA; D: TRBD2; V: TRBV19; CDR3: CASSIVAGVSNEQFF; DNA: TGTGCCAGTAGTATAGTGGCGGGAGTATCCAATGAGCAGTTCTTC